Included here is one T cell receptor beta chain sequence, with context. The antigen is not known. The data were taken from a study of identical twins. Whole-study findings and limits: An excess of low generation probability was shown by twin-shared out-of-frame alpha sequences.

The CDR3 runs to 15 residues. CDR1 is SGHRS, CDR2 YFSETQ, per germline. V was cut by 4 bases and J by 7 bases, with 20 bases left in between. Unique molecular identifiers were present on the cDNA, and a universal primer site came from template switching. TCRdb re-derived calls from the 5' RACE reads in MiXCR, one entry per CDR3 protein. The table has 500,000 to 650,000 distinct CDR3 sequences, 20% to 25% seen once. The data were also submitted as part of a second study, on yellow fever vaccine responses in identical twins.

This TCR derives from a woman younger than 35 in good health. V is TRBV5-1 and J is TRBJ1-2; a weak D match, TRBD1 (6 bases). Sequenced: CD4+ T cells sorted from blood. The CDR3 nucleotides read TGCGCCAGCAGCCCCCAGACAGGCGGTGGTCGTGGCTACACCTTC. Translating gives CASSPQTGGGRGYTF.